Listed below are T cell receptor beta chains from one sample, sequenced in a study of T cell responses to AZD1222 COVID-19 vaccine. TCRdb keeps only in-frame clones here, not all; method: immunoSEQ multiplex PCR. Seen here are about 100,000 clones, approximately 88% observed once, and the top ten hold approximately 15%. Sequenced here: peripheral blood, sampled on day 0 of AZD1222 vaccination. The receptors here all came from an adult in good health. CDR3s leave out the opening cysteine and the closing phenylalanine or tryptophan.

13 | TRBV5-5 | ASSLGPESSYEQY
13 | TRBV18 | ASSPPGRGDTEAF
12 | TRBV27 | ASSLGGGNSPLH
11 | TRBV15 | ATSRDFSYEQY
11 | TRBV10-3 | AISHVGLGGYT
12 | TRBV24-1 | ATSDSGGADEQF
13 | TRBV27 | ASSLLGQGTYEQY
12 | TRBV29-1 | SVVLAGGRETQY
11 | TRBV27 | ASSLSFADGYT
12 | TRBV29-1 | TGQGISGNTEAF
13 | TRBV5-4 | ASSLTSGGNGELF
11 | TRBV3-1/TRBV3-2 | ASSQERTYGYT
10 | TRBV12-3/TRBV12-4 | ASKGGGNGYT
11 | TRBV12-3/TRBV12-4 | ASSYGLGTEAF
14 | TRBV7-9 | ASSSNRDRGIYEQY
11 | TRBV6-6 | ASSTGSNYGYT
13 | TRBV6-5 | ASRLGQGPSYEQY
12 | TRBV10-3 | AMYSPGLGNTIY
12 | TRBV5-3 | ARSRLSLSYEQY
13 | TRBV6-5 | ASSYGLAATDTQY
13 | TRBV28 | ASKHGDRPKNIQY
13 | TRBV5-1 | ASSISGGSNEKLF
10 | TRBV24-1 | ATSERGNEQF
11 | TRBV5-6 | ASSPTGADTQY
11 | TRBV10-3 | AANRETGTEAF
13 | TRBV5-1 | ASSLGDVAGNTIY
11 | TRBV5-4 | ASSRGQQETQY
13 | TRBV5-1 | ASSLGRDSNSPLH
14 | TRBV27 | ASSLRPGQGPYEQY
14 | TRBV9 | ASSVGGGSAGNTIY
15 | TRBV7-2 | ASSLAGAGVAPYEQY
13 | TRBV5-1 | ASSAPDTNTGELF
15 | TRBV7-7 | ASSPPKEVSLWGTQY
15 | TRBV4-1 | ASSQVDLFSYNSPLH
12 | TRBV29-1 | SVAGTGGSNEQY
14 | TRBV27 | ASSTLAVVSTDTQY
10 | TRBV12-3/TRBV12-4 | ASSSDGYGYT
10 | TRBV19 | ASSEQGGEQY
12 | TRBV5-1 | ASSPRQAGDEQF
11 | TRBV3-1/TRBV3-2 | ASSQATDQPQH
14 | TRBV11-3 | ASSLQGQGMNTEAF
13 | TRBV5-1 | ASSLMAGTEQPQH
13 | TRBV6-5 | ASSYAQDSSYEQY
12 | TRBV6-5 | ASNSRQANTEAF
14 | TRBV5-4 | ASSLGLAGNTGELF
11 | TRBV5-1 | ASSLGGQETQY
10 | TRBV6-2/TRBV6-3 | ASSYYSAEAF
12 | TRBV15 | ATSRDWTDDEQY
16 | TRBV12-2 | ASRLEGVAKRCTGELF
12 | TRBV6-1 | ASSEPPMNTEAF
13 | TRBV10-1 | ASSESLNRNTEAF